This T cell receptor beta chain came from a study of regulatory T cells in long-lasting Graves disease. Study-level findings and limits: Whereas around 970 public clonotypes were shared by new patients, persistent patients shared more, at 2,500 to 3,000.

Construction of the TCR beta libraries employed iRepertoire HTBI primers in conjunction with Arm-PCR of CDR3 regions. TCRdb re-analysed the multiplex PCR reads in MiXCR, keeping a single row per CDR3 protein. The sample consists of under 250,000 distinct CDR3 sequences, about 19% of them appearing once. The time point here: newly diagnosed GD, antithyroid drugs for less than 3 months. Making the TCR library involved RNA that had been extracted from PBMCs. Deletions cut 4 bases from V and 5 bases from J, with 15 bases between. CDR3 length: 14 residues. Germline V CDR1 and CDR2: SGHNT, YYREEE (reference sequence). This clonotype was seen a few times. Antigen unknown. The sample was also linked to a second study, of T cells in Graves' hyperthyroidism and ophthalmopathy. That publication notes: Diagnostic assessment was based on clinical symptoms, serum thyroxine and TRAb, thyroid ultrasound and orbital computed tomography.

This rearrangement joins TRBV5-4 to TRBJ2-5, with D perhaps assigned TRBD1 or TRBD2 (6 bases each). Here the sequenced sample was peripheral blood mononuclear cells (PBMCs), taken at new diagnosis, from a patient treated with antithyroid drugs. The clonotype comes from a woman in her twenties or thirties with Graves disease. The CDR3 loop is CASSPEGGWETQYF. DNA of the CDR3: TGTGCCAGCAGCCCGGAGGGGGGCTGGGAGACCCAGTACTTC.